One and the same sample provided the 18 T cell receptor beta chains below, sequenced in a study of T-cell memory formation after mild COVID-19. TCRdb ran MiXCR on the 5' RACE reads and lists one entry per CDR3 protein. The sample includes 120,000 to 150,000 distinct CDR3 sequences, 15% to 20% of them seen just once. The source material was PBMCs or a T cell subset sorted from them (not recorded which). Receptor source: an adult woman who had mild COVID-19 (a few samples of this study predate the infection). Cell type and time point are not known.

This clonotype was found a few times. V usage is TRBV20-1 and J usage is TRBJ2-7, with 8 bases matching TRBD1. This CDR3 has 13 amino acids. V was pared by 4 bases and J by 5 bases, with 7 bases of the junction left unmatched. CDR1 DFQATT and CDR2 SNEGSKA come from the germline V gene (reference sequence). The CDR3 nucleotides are TGCAGTGCTACCGGGACAGGTCGTCACGAGCAGTACTTC. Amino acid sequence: CSATGTGRHEQYF.

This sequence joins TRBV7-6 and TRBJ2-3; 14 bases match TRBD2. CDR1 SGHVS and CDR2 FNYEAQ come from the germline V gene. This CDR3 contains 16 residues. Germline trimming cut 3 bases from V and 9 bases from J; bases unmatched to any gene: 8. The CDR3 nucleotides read TGTGCCAGCAGCTTTTCGACTAGCGGGAGGGAAGGGACGCAGTATTTT. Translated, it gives CASSFSTSGREGTQYF.

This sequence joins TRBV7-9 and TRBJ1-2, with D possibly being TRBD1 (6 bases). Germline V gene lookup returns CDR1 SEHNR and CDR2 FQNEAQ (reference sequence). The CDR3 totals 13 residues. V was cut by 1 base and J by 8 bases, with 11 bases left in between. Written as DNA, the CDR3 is TGTGCCAGCAGCTTAGAAGGGGGACGAGGCTACACCTTC. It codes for CASSLEGGRGYTF.

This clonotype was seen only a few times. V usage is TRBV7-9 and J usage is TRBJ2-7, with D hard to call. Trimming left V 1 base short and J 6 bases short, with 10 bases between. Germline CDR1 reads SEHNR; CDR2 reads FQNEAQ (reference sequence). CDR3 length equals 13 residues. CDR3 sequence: CASSLVFSGEQYF. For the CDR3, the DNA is TGTGCCAGCAGCTTAGTGTTCTCGGGCGAGCAGTACTTC.

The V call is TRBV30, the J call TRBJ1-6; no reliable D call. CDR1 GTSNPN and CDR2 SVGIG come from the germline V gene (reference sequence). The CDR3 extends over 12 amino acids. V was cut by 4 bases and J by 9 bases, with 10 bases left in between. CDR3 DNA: TGTGCCTGGATGGTAGGTGGTTCACCCCTCCACTTT. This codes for CAWMVGGSPLHF.

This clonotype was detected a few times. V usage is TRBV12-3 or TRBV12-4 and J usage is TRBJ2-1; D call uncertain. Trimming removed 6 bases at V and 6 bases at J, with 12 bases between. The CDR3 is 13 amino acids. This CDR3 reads CASSPLRANEQFF. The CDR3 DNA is TGTGCCAGCAGCCCACTAAGAGCCAATGAGCAGTTCTTC.

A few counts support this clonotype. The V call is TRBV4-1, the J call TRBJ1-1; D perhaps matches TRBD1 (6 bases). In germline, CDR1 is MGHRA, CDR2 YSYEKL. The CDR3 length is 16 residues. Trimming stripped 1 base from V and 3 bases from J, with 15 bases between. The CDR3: CASSQGDTWEDTEAFF. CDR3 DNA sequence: TGCGCCAGCAGCCAAGGGGACACCTGGGAGGACACTGAAGCTTTCTTT.

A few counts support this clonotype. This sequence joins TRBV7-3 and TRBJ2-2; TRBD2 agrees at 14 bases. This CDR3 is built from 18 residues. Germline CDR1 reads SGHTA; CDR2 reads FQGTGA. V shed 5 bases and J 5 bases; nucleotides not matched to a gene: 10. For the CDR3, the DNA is TGTGCCAGCAGCCAAGGGGGACTAGCGGGAGTACGGACCGGGGAGCTGTTTTTT. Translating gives CASSQGGLAGVRTGELFF.

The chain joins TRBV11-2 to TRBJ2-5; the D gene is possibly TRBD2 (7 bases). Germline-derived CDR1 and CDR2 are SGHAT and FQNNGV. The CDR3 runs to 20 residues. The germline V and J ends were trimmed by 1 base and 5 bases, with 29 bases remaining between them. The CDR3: CASSLVGASGRGSGAETQYF. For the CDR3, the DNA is TGTGCCAGCAGCTTAGTGGGGGCCTCCGGGCGGGGGAGCGGGGCGGAGACCCAGTACTTC.

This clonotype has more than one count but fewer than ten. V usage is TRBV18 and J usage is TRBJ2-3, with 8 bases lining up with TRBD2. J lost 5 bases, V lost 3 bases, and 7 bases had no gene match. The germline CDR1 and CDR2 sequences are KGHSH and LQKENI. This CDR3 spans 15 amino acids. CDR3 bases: TGTGCCAGCTCACCTACGGCGGGAGGCATAGATACGCAGTATTTT. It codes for CASSPTAGGIDTQYF.

The CDR3 DNA is TGTGCCAGTAGTATCAGACAACGGAACACTGAAGCTTTCTTT. It translates to CASSIRQRNTEAFF. The V call is TRBV19, the J call TRBJ1-1; no reliable D call. The CDR3 has 14 amino acids. The ends were cut back, 3 bases at V and 1 base at J, with 9 bases in the middle. Germline CDR1 is LNHDA and CDR2 is SQIVND (reference sequence).

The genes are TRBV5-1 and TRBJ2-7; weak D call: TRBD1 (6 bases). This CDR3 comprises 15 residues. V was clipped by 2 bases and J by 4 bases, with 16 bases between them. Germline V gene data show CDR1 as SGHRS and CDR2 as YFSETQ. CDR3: CASSFNVGTPYEQYF. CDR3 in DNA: TGCGCCAGCAGCTTCAATGTCGGGACACCATACGAGCAGTACTTC.

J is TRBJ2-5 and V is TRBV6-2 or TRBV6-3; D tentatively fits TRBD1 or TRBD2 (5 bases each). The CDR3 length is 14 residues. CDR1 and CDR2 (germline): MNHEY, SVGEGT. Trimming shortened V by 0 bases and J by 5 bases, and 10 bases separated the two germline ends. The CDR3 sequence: CASSYSRGAETQYF. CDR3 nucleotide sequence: TGTGCCAGCAGTTACTCGAGAGGGGCCGAGACCCAGTACTTC.

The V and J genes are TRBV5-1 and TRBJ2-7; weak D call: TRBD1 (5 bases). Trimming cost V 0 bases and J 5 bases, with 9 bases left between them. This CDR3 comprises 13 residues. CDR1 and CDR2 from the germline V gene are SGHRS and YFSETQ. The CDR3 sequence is CASSLVVGHEQYF. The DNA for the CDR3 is TGCGCCAGCAGCTTGGTTGTGGGGCACGAGCAGTACTTC.

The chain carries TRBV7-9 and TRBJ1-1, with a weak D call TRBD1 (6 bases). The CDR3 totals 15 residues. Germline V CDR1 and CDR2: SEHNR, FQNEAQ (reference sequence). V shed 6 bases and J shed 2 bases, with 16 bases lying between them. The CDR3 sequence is CASSPMEQGNTEAFF. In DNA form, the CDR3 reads TGTGCCAGCAGTCCCATGGAACAGGGAAACACTGAAGCTTTCTTT.

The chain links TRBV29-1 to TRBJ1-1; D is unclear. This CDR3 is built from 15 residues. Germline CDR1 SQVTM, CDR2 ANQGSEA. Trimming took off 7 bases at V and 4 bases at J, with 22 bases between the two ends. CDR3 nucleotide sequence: TGCAGCGCTATACCCGGAACAGCGGTATCCACTGAAGCTTTCTTT. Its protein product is CSAIPGTAVSTEAFF.

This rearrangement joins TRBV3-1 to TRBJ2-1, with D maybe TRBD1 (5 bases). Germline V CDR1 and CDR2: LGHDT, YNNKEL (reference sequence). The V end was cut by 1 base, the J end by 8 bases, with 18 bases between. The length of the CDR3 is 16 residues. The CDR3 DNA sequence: TGTGCCAGCAGCCAAGTAACCAGGGCCCACCTCTATGAGCAGTTCTTC. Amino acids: CASSQVTRAHLYEQFF.

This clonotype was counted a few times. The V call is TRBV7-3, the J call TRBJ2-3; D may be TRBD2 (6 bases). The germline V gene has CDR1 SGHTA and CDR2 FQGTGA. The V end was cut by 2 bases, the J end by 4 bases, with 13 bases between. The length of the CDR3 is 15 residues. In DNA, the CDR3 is TGTGCCAGCAGCTTAGTTGCGGGAACGGCAGATACGCAGTATTTT. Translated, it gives CASSLVAGTADTQYF.